Following are 20 T cell receptor beta chains from one sample sequenced in a study of OX40 agonist ivuxolimab in advanced cancers. TCRdb's copy holds only in-frame clones and misses some; the assay was immunoSEQ multiplex PCR. Of tens of thousands of clones in the sample, under 90% were seen once. This sample comprised CD4+ or CD8+ T cells sorted from blood, obtained in a trial of the OX40 agonist ivuxolimab. The origin of the receptors is an adult with an advanced solid tumor such as melanoma, head and neck, liver or kidney cancer.

V usage is TRBV4-1 and J usage is TRBJ1-1; D not resolved. In germline, CDR1 is MGHRA, CDR2 YSYEKL. This CDR3 spans 14 amino acids. Deletions cut 4 bases from V and 0 bases from J, with 9 bases between. CDR3 coding DNA: TGCGCCAGCAGCCGCGGAGCCGTGAACACTGAAGCTTTCTTT. Its translation is CASSRGAVNTEAFF.

The genes are TRBV27 and TRBJ1-6; unclear D gene. Germline V gene data show CDR1 as MNHEY and CDR2 as SMNVEV (reference sequence). Trimming shortened V by 10 bases and J by 10 bases, and 20 bases separated the two germline ends. The CDR3 length is 14 residues. The CDR3 loop is CATTRTSRGSPLHF. The CDR3 coding sequence is TGTGCCACGACCCGGACCTCAAGAGGCTCACCCCTCCACTTT.

The chain couples TRBV4-1 to TRBJ1-2; TRBD1 is a possible D gene (5 bases). The V and J ends lost 2 bases and 1 base respectively, with 14 bases between them. Looked up from germline, CDR1 is MGHRA and CDR2 is YSYEKL. This CDR3 comprises 16 residues. The CDR3: CASSQRAGPLNYGYTF. The CDR3 nucleotides read TGCGCCAGCAGCCAACGGGCAGGGCCCCTTAACTATGGCTACACCTTC.

The chain links TRBV5-4 to TRBJ1-1; D may be TRBD1 (5 bases). This CDR3 is 15 amino acids long. Germline values: CDR1 SGHNT, CDR2 YYREEE (reference sequence). V lost 2 bases and J 5 bases, leaving 16 bases between the germline ends. CDR3 region: CASSLFWGVETEAFF. The CDR3 DNA sequence: TGTGCCAGCAGCTTATTTTGGGGCGTAGAGACTGAAGCTTTCTTT.

The V gene is TRBV28, the J gene TRBJ2-1; D unresolved. Germline CDR1 MDHEN, CDR2 SYDVKM. V was clipped by 4 bases and J by 10 bases, with 11 bases between them. The CDR3 is made up of 12 amino acids. CDR3 sequence (DNA): TGTGCCAGCAGTTGGACCCGAAGGGAGCAGTTCTTC. It yields the protein CASSWTRREQFF.

The chain carries TRBV4-1 and TRBJ2-2; TRBD1 agrees at 11 bases. The CDR3 totals 18 residues. Germline V gene data show CDR1 as MGHRA and CDR2 as YSYEKL. V lost 4 bases, J lost 4 bases, and 11 bases stayed unmatched. CDR3 in DNA: TGCGCCAGCAGCCGCTCAACCGGGACAGGGGGATCCACCGGGGAGCTGTTTTTT. This translates into CASSRSTGTGGSTGELFF.

As regards this clone: At the DNA level, this CDR3 is encoded by other sequences in the same sample as well. The CDR3 protein is CASGLGQGNEKLFF. CDR3 DNA sequence: TGTGCTAGTGGTTTGGGACAGGGGAATGAAAAACTGTTTTTT. The chain joins TRBV12-5 to TRBJ1-4; TRBD1 matches at 8 bases. This CDR3 has 14 residues. V was pared by 1 base and J by 5 bases, with 0 bases of the junction left unmatched. Germline values: CDR1 LGHNT, CDR2 FRNRAP. Using reference TRBV12-5 and TRBJ1-4 for the parts outside the CDR3, the full variable domain is DARVTQTPRHKVTEMGQEVTMRCQPILGHNTVFWYRQTMMQGLELLAYFRNRAPLDDSGMPKDRFSAEMPDATLATLKIQPSEPRDSAVYFCASGLGQGNEKLFFGSGTQLSVL.

V usage is TRBV5-6 and J usage is TRBJ1-2; a possible D gene is TRBD1 (6 bases). The CDR3 extends over 15 amino acids. V gave up 4 bases and J gave up 3 bases, with 16 bases separating them. Germline CDR1 SGHDT, CDR2 YYEEEE. CDR3 amino acids: CASSLPNREDYGYTF. The CDR3 DNA sequence: TGTGCCAGCAGCCTCCCCAACAGGGAGGACTATGGCTACACCTTC.

The V and J genes are TRBV18 and TRBJ2-5; 7 nucleotides line up with TRBD1. This CDR3 is 15 amino acids long. After removal of 0 bases from V and 0 bases from J, the junction contained 1 base not matched to a gene. Germline values: CDR1 KGHSH, CDR2 LQKENI. The CDR3 nucleotides read TGTGCCAGCTCACCACCGGGACAGAACCAAGAGACCCAGTACTTC. Residues: CASSPPGQNQETQYF. The variable domain in full, completed from reference TRBV18 and TRBJ2-5, reads NAGVMQNPRHLVRRRGQEARLRCSPMKGHSHVYWYRQLPEEGLKFMVYLQKENIIDESGMPKERFSAEFPKEGPSILRIQQVVRGDSAAYFCASSPPGQNQETQYFGPGTRLLVL.

This chain joins TRBV29-1 and TRBJ2-6; no reliable D call. V lost 4 bases and J 1 base, leaving 8 bases between the germline ends. Per the germline V gene, CDR1 is SQVTM and CDR2 is ANQGSEA. There are 14 residues in the CDR3. DNA of the CDR3: TGCAGCGTTGCCCCCGGGTCTGGGGCCAACGTCCTGACTTTC. Its protein is CSVAPGSGANVLTF.

The V gene is TRBV5-1, the J gene TRBJ2-3; 10 bases map to TRBD1. Germline CDR1 is SGHRS and CDR2 is YFSETQ. There are 15 residues in the CDR3. Losses at the gene ends were 4 bases for V and 3 bases for J; bases not matched to a gene: 5. CDR3 nucleotides: TGCGCCAGCAGCAGGGGACAGGGGTTTACAGATACGCAGTATTTT. This encodes CASSRGQGFTDTQYF. The variable domain in full, completed from reference TRBV5-1 and TRBJ2-3, reads KAGVTQTPRYLIKTRGQQVTLSCSPISGHRSVSWYQQTPGQGLQFLFEYFSETQRNKGNFPGRFSGRQFSNSRSEMNVSTLELGDSALYLCASSRGQGFTDTQYFGPGTRLTVL.

The chain uses TRBV6-1 and TRBJ2-3; 7 bases are a match to TRBD2. V was clipped by 1 base and J by 1 base; unmatched bases: 2. The CDR3 contains 15 residues. The germline V gene has CDR1 MNHNS and CDR2 SASEGT. CDR3 protein: CASSEDLAGTDTQYF. As DNA, the CDR3 is TGTGCCAGCAGTGAAGATCTAGCGGGCACAGATACGCAGTATTTT.

The V gene is TRBV14, the J gene TRBJ2-1; D uncertain. This CDR3 has 13 residues. Germline V gene data show CDR1 as SGHDN and CDR2 as FVKESK. V lost 0 bases, J lost 7 bases, and 7 bases lay in between. CDR3 DNA sequence: TGTGCCAGCAGCCAAGATCACGGAAATGAGCAGTTCTTC. This sequence encodes CASSQDHGNEQFF.

This clone was picked up a small number of times. The rearrangement links TRBV7-6 to TRBJ2-7; 7 bases map to TRBD1. This CDR3 is 15 amino acids long. The germline V gene encodes CDR1 SGHVS and CDR2 FNYEAQ. V shed 5 bases, J shed 1 base, and the junction held 8 bases outside the gene matches. Written as DNA, the CDR3 is TGTGCCAGCAGCCTGGGGACAGTAGGGTCCTACGAGCAGTACTTC. Translated: CASSLGTVGSYEQYF.

The rearrangement joins TRBV5-4 to TRBJ2-3, with a weak D call TRBD1 (6 bases). This CDR3 is built from 12 residues. Deletions cut 0 bases from V and 10 bases from J, with 9 bases between. CDR1 and CDR2 from the germline V gene are SGHNT and YYREEE (reference sequence). Written as DNA, the CDR3 is TGTGCCAGCAGCTTGGTCCAGGGGTCGCAGTATTTT. As protein: CASSLVQGSQYF.

The rearrangement uses TRBV6-6 and TRBJ1-5; 9 bases match TRBD1. The CDR3 contains 16 residues. The V gene end was trimmed by 6 bases and the J gene end by 7 bases; junction bases not matched to a gene: 13. Germline lookup yields CDR1 MNHNY and CDR2 SVGAGI (reference sequence). The CDR3 DNA follows: TGTGCCAGCAGGACCGACAGGGGGTCTGGGAGACAGCCCCAGCATTTT. Its translation is CASRTDRGSGRQPQHF.

This chain uses TRBV28 with TRBJ1-4, with a possible D match to TRBD1 (5 bases). V was pared by 5 bases and J by 4 bases, with 14 bases between. This CDR3 has 15 residues. Germline V CDR1 and CDR2: MDHEN, SYDVKM. The CDR3 DNA follows: TGTGCCAGCAGTGACTCGGATAGGGGTAATGAAAAACTGTTTTTT. It yields the protein CASSDSDRGNEKLFF.

This clone is a singleton in its sample. The CDR3 bases are TGTGCCAGCAGTCCGCTTCTTTACGAGCAGTACTTC. This translates into CASSPLLYEQYF. This sequence joins TRBV6-6 and TRBJ2-7; D gene ambiguous. The CDR3 is 12 amino acids. Germline assignment: CDR1 MNHNY and CDR2 SVGAGI (reference sequence). V shed 5 bases and J shed 4 bases, with 9 bases lying between them.

V usage is TRBV11-3 and J usage is TRBJ2-2, with 11 bases that match TRBD2. The ends lost 5 bases at V and 5 bases at J; junction bases unmatched: 7. The CDR3 is made up of 16 amino acids. Per germline, CDR1 SGHNT and CDR2 YENEEA. The CDR3 reads CASSPGTSGLTGELFF. The CDR3 DNA is TGTGCCAGCAGCCCTGGGACTAGCGGACTAACCGGGGAGCTGTTTTTT. Together with reference TRBV11-3 and TRBJ2-2, the CDR3 gives the full variable domain: EAGVVQSPRYKIIEKKQPVAFWCNPISGHNTLYWYLQNLGQGPELLIRYENEEAVDDSQLPKDRFSAERLKGVDSTLKIQPAELGDSAVYLCASSPGTSGLTGELFFGEGSRLTVL.

The chain uses TRBV7-9 and TRBJ2-5; 13 positions match TRBD2. V shed 5 bases and J 5 bases; nucleotides not matched to a gene: 5. This CDR3 is 15 amino acids long. Germline V CDR1 and CDR2: SEHNR, FQNEAQ (reference sequence). In DNA form, the CDR3 reads TGTGCCAGCAGCCAGGGACTAGCGGGGTTCGAGACCCAGTACTTC. It encodes CASSQGLAGFETQYF. Full variable domain (remainder filled in from reference TRBV7-9 and TRBJ2-5): DTGVSQNPRHKITKRGQNVTFRCDPISEHNRLYWYRQTLGQGPEFLTYFQNEAQLEKSRLLSDRFSAERPKGSFSTLEIQRTEQGDSAMYLCASSQGLAGFETQYFGPGTRLLVL.